This TCR beta chain is from a study of CD8 T cells in Susac syndrome. Random-hexamer reverse transcription was applied to roughly 0.45 to 1 ug RNA. TCRdb called the immunoSEQ multiplex PCR reads again in MiXCR, with one record for every CDR3 protein. The table shows some 110,000 distinct CDR3 sequences, with about 92% occurring only once. Losses at the gene ends were 5 bases for V and 5 bases for J; bases not matched to a gene: 11. There are 15 residues in the CDR3. Germline loops: CDR1 SEHNR, CDR2 FQNEAQ (reference sequence). The J gene is TRBJ2-5, the V gene TRBV7-9; 7 nucleotides agree with TRBD1. The sequence was collected from a human donor with multiple sclerosis. Input material: CD8+ T cells from PBMCs. The CDR3 DNA reads TGTGCCAGCAGCCCCCCGGACTCGGACAGGGAGACCCAGTACTTC. Protein sequence: CASSPPDSDRETQYF.